This T cell receptor beta chain was profiled in a study of Graves' ophthalmopathy and Graves' hyperthyroidism. Study at large: Hyperthyroidism showing no ophthalmopathy within 18 months of follow-up was stable. Findings and caveats of the study: In blood, most expanded thyroid clonotypes above 0.001 frequency were also detected.

Patients newly diagnosed with hyperthyroidism, under 2 months' duration, were aged 18 to 65, the study reports. Diagnosis used clinical symptoms, serum thyroxine, TRAb, thyroid ultrasound and orbital computed tomography. Investigators amplified TCR beta CDR3 regions from RNA transcripts. After a first-round RT-PCR with HTBI primers, a second-round multiplex PCR was run. TCRdb re-called the multiplex PCR reads with MiXCR, one entry per CDR3 protein. The sample consists of over a million distinct CDR3 sequences, 36% of them appearing once. The CDR3 contains 16 residues. V was shortened by 0 bases and J by 5 bases, with 17 bases between the two germline ends. Germline CDR1 reads SGHVS; CDR2 reads FNYEAQ. This clonotype has at least ten counts. Its specificity is unknown.

The V call is TRBV7-6, the J call TRBJ2-7; perhaps TRBD2 as D (6 bases). The sequenced sample consisted of peripheral blood or thyroid tissue (not recorded which). The receptor's source is an adult man with Graves' hyperthyroidism. The CDR3 nucleotides read TGTGCCAGCAGCTTAGCCCCTAGACTAGTTGGGAACGAGCAGTACTTC. Protein sequence: CASSLAPRLVGNEQYF.